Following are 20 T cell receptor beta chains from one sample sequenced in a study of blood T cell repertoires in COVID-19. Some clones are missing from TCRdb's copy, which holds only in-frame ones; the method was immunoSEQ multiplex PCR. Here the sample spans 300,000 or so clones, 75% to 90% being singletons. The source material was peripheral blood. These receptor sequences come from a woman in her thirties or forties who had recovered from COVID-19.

The DNA of the CDR3 is TGTGCCAGCTCACCGACACGTGATGAAAAACTGTTTTTT. Translating it yields CASSPTRDEKLFF. V gene TRBV18 combines with J gene TRBJ1-4; D remains unclear. CDR1 is KGHSH, CDR2 LQKENI, per germline. This CDR3 contains 13 residues. V was clipped by 3 bases and J by 6 bases, with 8 bases between them.

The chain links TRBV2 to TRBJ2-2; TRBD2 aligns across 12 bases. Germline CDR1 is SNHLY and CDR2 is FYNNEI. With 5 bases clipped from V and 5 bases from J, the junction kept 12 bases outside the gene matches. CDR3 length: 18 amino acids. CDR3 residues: CASSPTSGGRSPTGELFF. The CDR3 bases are TGTGCCAGCAGTCCGACTAGCGGGGGCCGTTCCCCAACCGGGGAGCTGTTTTTT.

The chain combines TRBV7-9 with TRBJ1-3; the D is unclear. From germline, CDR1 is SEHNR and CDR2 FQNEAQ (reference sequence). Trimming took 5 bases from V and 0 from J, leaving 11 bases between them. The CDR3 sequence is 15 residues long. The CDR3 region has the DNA TGTGCCAGCAGCCCCCGCAGGAACTCTGGAAACACCATATATTTT. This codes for CASSPRRNSGNTIYF.

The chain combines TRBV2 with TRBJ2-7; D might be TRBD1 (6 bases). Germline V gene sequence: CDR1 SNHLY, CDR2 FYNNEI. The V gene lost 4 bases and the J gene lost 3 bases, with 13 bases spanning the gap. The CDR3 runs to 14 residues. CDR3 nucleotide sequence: TGTGCCAGCAGTGCACAGGGTTCAAGCTACGAGCAGTACTTC. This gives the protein CASSAQGSSYEQYF. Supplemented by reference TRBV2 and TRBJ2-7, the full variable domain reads EPEVTQTPSHQVTQMGQEVILRCVPISNHLYFYWYRQILGQKVEFLVSFYNNEISEKSEIFDDQFSVERPDGSNFTLKIRSTKLEDSAMYFCASSAQGSSYEQYFGPGTRLTVT.

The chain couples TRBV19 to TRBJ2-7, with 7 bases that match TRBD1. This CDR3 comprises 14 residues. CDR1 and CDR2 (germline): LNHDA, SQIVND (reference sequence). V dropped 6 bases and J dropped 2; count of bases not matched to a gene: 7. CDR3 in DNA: TGTGCCAGTAGCGCAGGGGGATTAACCTACGAGCAGTACTTC. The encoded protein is CASSAGGLTYEQYF. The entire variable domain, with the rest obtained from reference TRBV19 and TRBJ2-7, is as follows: DGGITQSPKYLFRKEGQNVTLSCEQNLNHDAMYWYRQDPGQGLRLIYYSQIVNDFQKGDIAEGYSVSREKKESFPLTVTSAQKNPTAFYLCASSAGGLTYEQYFGPGTRLTVT.

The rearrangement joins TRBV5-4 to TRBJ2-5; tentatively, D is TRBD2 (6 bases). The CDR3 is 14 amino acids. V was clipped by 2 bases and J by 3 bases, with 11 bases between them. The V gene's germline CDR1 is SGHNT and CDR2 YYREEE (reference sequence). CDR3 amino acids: CASSFVGGEETQYF. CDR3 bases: TGTGCCAGCAGCTTTGTCGGGGGTGAAGAGACCCAGTACTTC.

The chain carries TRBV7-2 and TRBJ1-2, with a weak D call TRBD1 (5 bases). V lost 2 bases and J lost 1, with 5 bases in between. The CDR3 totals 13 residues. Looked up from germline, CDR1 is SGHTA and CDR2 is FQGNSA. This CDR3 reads CASSLQGNYGYTF. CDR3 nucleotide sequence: TGTGCCAGCAGCTTACAGGGTAACTATGGCTACACCTTC.

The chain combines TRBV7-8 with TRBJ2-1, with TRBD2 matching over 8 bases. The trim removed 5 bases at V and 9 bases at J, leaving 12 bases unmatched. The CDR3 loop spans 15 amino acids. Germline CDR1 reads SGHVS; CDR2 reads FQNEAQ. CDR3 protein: CASSPRDPRGAEQFF. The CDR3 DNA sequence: TGTGCCAGCAGCCCCCGGGACCCGCGGGGGGCTGAGCAGTTCTTC. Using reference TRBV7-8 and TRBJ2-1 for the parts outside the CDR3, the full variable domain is GAGVSQSPRYKVAKRGQDVALRCDPISGHVSLFWYQQALGQGPEFLTYFQNEAQLDKSGLPSDRFFAERPEGSVSTLKIQRTQQEDSAVYLCASSPRDPRGAEQFFGPGTRLTVL.

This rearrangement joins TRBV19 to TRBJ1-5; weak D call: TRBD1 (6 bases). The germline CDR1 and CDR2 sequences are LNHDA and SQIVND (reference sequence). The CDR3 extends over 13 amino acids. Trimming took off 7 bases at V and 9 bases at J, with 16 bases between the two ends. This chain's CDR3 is CASTPAVGGPQHF. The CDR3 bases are TGTGCCAGTACCCCGGCGGTAGGGGGGCCCCAGCATTTT.

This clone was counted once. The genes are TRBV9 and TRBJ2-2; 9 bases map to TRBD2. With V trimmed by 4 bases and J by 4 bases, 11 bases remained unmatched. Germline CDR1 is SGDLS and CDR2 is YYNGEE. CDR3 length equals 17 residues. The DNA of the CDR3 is TGTGCCAGCAGCTCCGCCGCCGCGGGGGGGGGCACCGGGGAGCTGTTTTTT. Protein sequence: CASSSAAAGGGTGELFF.

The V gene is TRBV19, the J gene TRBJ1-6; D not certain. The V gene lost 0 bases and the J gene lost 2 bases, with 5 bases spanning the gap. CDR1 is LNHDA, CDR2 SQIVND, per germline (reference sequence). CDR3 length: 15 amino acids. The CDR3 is CASSIDAAYNSPLHF. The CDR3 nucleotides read TGTGCCAGTAGTATAGATGCAGCCTATAATTCACCCCTCCACTTT.

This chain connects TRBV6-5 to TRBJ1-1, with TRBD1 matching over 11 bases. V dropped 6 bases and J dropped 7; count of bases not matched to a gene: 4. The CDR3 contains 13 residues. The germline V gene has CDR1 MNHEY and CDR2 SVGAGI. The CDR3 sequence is CASSGQGASEAFF. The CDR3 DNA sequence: TGTGCCAGCAGCGGACAGGGGGCAAGTGAAGCTTTCTTT.

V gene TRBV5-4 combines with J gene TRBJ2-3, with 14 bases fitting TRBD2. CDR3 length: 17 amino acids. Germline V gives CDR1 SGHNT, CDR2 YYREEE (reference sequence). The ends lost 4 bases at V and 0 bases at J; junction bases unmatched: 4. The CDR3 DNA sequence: TGTGCCAGCAGCCACCGACTAGCGGGGGGGAGCACAGATACGCAGTATTTT. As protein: CASSHRLAGGSTDTQYF.

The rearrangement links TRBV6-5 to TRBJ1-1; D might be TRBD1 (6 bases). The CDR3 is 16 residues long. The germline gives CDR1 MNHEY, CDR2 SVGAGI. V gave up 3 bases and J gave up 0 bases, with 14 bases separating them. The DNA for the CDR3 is TGTGCCAGCAGTTATACCGTCACAGGGTTGAACACTGAAGCTTTCTTT. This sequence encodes CASSYTVTGLNTEAFF.

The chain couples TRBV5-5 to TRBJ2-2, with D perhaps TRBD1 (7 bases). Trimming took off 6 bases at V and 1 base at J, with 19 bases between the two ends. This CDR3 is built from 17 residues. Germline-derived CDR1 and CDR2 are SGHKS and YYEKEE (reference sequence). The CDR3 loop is CASTWPGGKVNTGELFF. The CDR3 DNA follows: TGTGCCAGCACCTGGCCAGGGGGGAAAGTGAACACCGGGGAGCTGTTTTTT.

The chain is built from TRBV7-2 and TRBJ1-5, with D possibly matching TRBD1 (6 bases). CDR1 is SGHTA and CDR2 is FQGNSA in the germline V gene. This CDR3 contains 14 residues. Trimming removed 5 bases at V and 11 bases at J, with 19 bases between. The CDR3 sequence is CASSPPGGGGTQHF. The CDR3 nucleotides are TGTGCCAGCAGCCCCCCTGGAGGGGGAGGGACCCAGCATTTT.

CDR3 loop: CASSPQVRNSPLHF. CDR3 coding DNA: TGTGCCAGCAGCCCCCAGGTCCGTAATTCACCCCTCCACTTT. This rearrangement joins TRBV5-6 to TRBJ1-6; D gene unclear. Trimming took off 4 bases at V and 6 bases at J, with 11 bases between the two ends. Germline V gives CDR1 SGHDT, CDR2 YYEEEE. This CDR3 has 14 residues.

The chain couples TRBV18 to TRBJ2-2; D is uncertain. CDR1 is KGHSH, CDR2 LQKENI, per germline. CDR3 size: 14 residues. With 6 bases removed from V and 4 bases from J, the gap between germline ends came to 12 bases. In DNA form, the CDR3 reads TGTGCCAGCTCCCCTGGCGGCGGCACCGGGGAGCTGTTTTTT. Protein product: CASSPGGGTGELFF.

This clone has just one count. This chain's CDR3 is CASSRGFRAKNIQYF. Written as DNA, the CDR3 is TGTGCCAGCAGTCGAGGGTTCCGGGCCAAAAACATTCAGTACTTC. V usage is TRBV28 and J usage is TRBJ2-4, with a possible D match to TRBD2 (5 bases). The germline V gene has CDR1 MDHEN and CDR2 SYDVKM. The V end lost 5 bases, the J end lost 1 base, and 12 bases lay between the germline ends. This CDR3 has 15 amino acids.

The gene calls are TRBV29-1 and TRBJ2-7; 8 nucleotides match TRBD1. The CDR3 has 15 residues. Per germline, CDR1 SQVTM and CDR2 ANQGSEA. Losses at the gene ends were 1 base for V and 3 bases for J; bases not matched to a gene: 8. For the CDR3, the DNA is TGCAGCGTTGAAGCCAGTGGGACAGGTAACTACGAGCAGTACTTC. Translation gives CSVEASGTGNYEQYF.